This T cell receptor (beta chain) stems from a study of T cell changes during pregnancy in multiple sclerosis (dated by TCRdb to between 2018 and 2021). Background on the whole study: The study looked at changes in the T cell repertoire across pregnancy in women with multiple sclerosis.

For this clone: Its binding antigen is unknown. Base qualities are not at hand, and no much larger clone is one base apart.

From its cysteine to its phenylalanine, the CDR3 spans 15 amino acids. Only the CDR3 DNA is retained, 45 bases long and in frame from the first base. The germline V gene specifies SGHTS as CDR1 and YDEGEE as CDR2. Here V drops 0 bases and J drops 4 bases, and the junction holds 3 bases not matched to any gene. The receptor library was made with the immunoSEQ multiplex PCR assay. TCRdb took this table from immuneACCESS and kept in-frame rearrangements with V and J called. Such tables lack part of the clones; where checked against another copy, unresolved V genes explain under half of the gap, and the rest is unexplained. The sample profile shows around 80,000 clones; over 85% of them were found once. The ten largest account for 0.95% to 1% of the sample.

The clonotype was recovered from a female donor in good health, enrolled as a control in a pregnancy study. The rearrangement combines TRBV5-8 with TRBJ2-5, with 10 bases in between that match TRBD1. Material: peripheral blood, obtained in the second trimester of pregnancy. The DNA sequence follows: TGTGCCAGCAGCTTGGCATGGACAGGGGGAGAGACCCAGTACTTC. Its translation is CASSLAWTGGETQYF.